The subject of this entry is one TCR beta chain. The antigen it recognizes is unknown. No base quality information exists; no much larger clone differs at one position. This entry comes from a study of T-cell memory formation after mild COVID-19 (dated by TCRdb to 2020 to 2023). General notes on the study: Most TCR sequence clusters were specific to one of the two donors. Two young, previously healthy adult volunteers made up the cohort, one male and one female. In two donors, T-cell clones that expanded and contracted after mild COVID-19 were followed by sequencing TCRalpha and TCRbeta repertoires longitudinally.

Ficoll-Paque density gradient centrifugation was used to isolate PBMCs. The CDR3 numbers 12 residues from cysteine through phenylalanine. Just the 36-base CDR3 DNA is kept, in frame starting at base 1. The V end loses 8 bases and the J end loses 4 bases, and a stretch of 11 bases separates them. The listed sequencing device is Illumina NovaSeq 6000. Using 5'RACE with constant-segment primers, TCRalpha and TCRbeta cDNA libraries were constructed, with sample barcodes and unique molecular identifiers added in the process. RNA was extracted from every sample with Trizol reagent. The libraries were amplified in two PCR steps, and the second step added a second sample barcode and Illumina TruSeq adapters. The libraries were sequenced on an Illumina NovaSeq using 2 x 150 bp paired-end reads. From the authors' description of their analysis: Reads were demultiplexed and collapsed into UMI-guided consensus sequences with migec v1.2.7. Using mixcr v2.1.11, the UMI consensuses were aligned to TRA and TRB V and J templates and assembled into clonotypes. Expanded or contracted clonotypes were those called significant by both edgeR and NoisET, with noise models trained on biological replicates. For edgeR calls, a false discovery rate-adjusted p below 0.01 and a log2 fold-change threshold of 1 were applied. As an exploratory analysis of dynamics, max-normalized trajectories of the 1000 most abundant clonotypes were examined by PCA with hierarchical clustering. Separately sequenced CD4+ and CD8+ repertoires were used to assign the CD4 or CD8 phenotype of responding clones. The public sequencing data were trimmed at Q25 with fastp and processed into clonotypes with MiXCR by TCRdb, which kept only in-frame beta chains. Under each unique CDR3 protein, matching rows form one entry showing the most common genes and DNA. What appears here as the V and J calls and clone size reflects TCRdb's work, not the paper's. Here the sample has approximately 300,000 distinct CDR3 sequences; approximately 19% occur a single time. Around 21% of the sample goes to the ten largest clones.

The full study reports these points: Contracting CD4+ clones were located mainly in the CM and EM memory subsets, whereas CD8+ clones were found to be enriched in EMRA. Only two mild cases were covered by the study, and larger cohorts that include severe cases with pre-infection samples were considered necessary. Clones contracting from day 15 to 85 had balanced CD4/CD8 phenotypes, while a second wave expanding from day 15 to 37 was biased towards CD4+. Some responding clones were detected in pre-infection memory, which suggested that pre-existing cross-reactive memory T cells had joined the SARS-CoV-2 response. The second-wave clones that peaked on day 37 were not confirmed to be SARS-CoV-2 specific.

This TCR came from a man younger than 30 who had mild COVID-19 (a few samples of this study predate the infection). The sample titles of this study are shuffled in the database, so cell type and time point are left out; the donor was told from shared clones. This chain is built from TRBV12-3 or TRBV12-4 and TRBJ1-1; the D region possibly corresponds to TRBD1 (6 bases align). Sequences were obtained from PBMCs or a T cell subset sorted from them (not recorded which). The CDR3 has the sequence CASQTGLTEAFF. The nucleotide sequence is TGTGCCAGCCAAACAGGGCTCACTGAAGCTTTCTTT.